Listed below are T cell receptor beta chains from one sample, sequenced in a study of cytomegalovirus exposure and HLA in healthy donors. Clones were read by immunoSEQ multiplex PCR, and TCRdb kept only the in-frame ones, dropping some. This table holds over 250,000 clones, roughly 90% found once. Sequencing was performed on PBMCs. Receptors were obtained from a man between 35 and 55 years old in good health and CMV-seropositive. The CDR3 runs from the conserved cysteine through the conserved F or W. D genes are given only for firm matches. Some rows mark clone size as missing; the rest say once, few, many or name a class of expanded clone.

TRBD2	TRBJ2-7	TRBV7-9	-	CASSSNTGGLAGGIEQYF	TGTGCCAGCAGCTCAAATACAGGTGGACTAGCGGGAGGGATCGAGCAGTACTTC
-	TRBJ1-4	TRBV7-9	-	CASSPRQTNEKLFF	TGTGCCAGCAGCCCGCGACAGACTAATGAAAAACTGTTTTTT
-	TRBJ2-5	TRBV7-9	-	CASSLPGQETQYF	TGTGCCAGCAGCCTACCGGGACAAGAGACCCAGTACTTC
-	TRBJ2-2	TRBV6-1	-	CASSEARVPAGELFF	TGTGCCAGCAGTGAAGCTCGGGTCCCCGCCGGGGAGCTGTTTTTT
-	TRBJ1-1	TRBV10-3	-	CAITPGLTNTEAFF	TGTGCCATCACCCCGGGACTTACGAACACTGAAGCTTTCTTT
-	TRBJ2-7	TRBV7-9	-	CASSPPILGPSSYEQYF	TGTGCCAGCAGCCCCCCGATTCTGGGCCCCAGCTCCTACGAGCAGTACTTC
TRBD1	TRBJ1-2	TRBV5-1	-	CASSPQTGGFDYGYTF	TGCGCCAGCAGCCCACAGACAGGGGGCTTTGACTATGGCTACACCTTC
TRBD1	TRBJ2-1	TRBV5-8	-	CASSLVRTGNEQFF	TGTGCCAGCAGCTTGGTACGGACAGGGAATGAGCAGTTCTTC
-	TRBJ2-5	TRBV7-3	once	CASSLGGRGSDQYF	TGTGCCAGCAGCTTGGGTGGGCGAGGGTCAGATCAGTACTTC
TRBD1	TRBJ2-5	TRBV18	-	CASSPGQGVETQYF	TGTGCCAGCTCACCCGGACAGGGGGTGGAGACCCAGTACTTC
TRBD2	TRBJ2-7	TRBV10-3	once	CAISEEGLAGADYEQYF	TGTGCCATCAGTGAGGAGGGACTAGCGGGAGCGGATTACGAGCAGTACTTC
-	TRBJ2-1	TRBV7-9	once	CASSGGTHEQFF	TGTGCCAGCAGCGGAGGGACCCATGAGCAGTTCTTC
TRBD1	TRBJ2-3	TRBV28	-	CASRVVQGARTDTQYF	TGTGCCAGCAGGGTGGTACAGGGGGCGCGCACAGATACGCAGTATTTT
-	TRBJ2-6	TRBV5-1	-	CASSLTSVSGANVLTF	TGCGCCAGCAGCTTGACATCAGTCTCTGGGGCCAACGTCCTGACTTTC
TRBD1	TRBJ2-3	TRBV7-3	once	CASSLGGTGVHTQYF	TGTGCCAGCAGCTTAGGTGGGACAGGGGTACATACGCAGTATTTT
TRBD2	TRBJ2-2	TRBV4-2	-	CASSQWWEGSTGELFF	TGTGCCAGCAGCCAATGGTGGGAGGGCTCCACCGGGGAGCTGTTTTTT
TRBD1	TRBJ2-7	TRBV13	-	CASSAGQGIPYEQYF	TGTGCCAGCAGCGCCGGACAGGGGATCCCCTACGAGCAGTACTTC
-	TRBJ2-1	TRBV5-6	-	CASSGGGTSVYNEQFF	TGTGCCAGCAGCGGGGGGGGGACAAGCGTCTACAATGAGCAGTTCTTC
TRBD1	TRBJ2-1	TRBV11-1	-	CASSEGTGRYNEQFF	TGTGCCAGCAGCGAAGGGACAGGGCGGTACAATGAGCAGTTCTTC
-	TRBJ2-2	TRBV5-1	-	CASSWTDGELFF	TGCGCCAGCAGCTGGACAGACGGGGAGCTGTTTTTT
TRBD2	TRBJ2-3	TRBV6-4	-	CASSRLAGPDTQYF	TGTGCCAGCAGTCGACTAGCGGGACCAGATACGCAGTATTTT
-	TRBJ2-3	TRBV6-6	-	CASSYATVRDTQYF	TGTGCCAGCAGTTATGCGACGGTGAGGGATACGCAGTATTTT
TRBD2	TRBJ2-7	TRBV7-2	-	CASSLTSGSYEQYF	TGTGCCAGCAGCTTGACTAGCGGTTCCTACGAGCAGTACTTC
TRBD1	TRBJ1-4	TRBV7-8	-	CASSPGTELHFNEKLFF	TGTGCCAGCAGCCCCGGGACAGAGCTCCACTTTAATGAAAAACTGTTTTTT
TRBD2	TRBJ2-1	TRBV14	-	CASSTYFGLAGRDTYNEQFF	TGTGCCAGCAGCACCTACTTCGGACTAGCGGGACGGGATACCTACAATGAGCAGTTCTTC
-	TRBJ1-5	TRBV19	-	CASARDSNQPQHF	TGTGCCAGTGCGCGGGACAGCAATCAGCCCCAGCATTTT
-	TRBJ1-2	TRBV4-3	-	CASSQDLWTAPGYTF	TGCGCCAGCAGCCAAGATTTGTGGACAGCCCCGGGCTACACCTTC
TRBD1	TRBJ2-1	TRBV5-4	once	CASPGQAVYNEQFF	TGTGCCAGCCCGGGACAGGCAGTATACAATGAGCAGTTCTTC
TRBD2	TRBJ2-2	TRBV27	-	CASRPLAGAGELFF	TGTGCCAGCAGGCCGCTAGCGGGAGCCGGGGAGCTGTTTTTT
-	TRBJ2-7	TRBV30	few	CACYRPNSYEQYF	TGTGCCTGTTACAGACCCAACTCCTACGAGCAGTACTTC
-	TRBJ2-7	TRBV4-2	-	CASSQGGFAYEQYF	TGTGCCAGCAGCCAAGGAGGGTTTGCCTACGAGCAGTACTTC
-	TRBJ2-1	TRBV4-1	-	CASSQTWGHEQFF	TGCGCCAGCAGTCAGACCTGGGGCCATGAGCAGTTCTTC
TRBD1	TRBJ2-1	TRBV27	-	CASSIWTGSYNEQFF	TGTGCCAGCAGTATCTGGACAGGTTCCTACAATGAGCAGTTCTTC
TRBD1	TRBJ1-1	TRBV28	-	CASSGQGGLAFF	TGTGCCAGCAGCGGACAGGGAGGTTTAGCTTTCTTT
-	TRBJ1-2	TRBV29-1	few	CSVDGTTYGYTF	TGCAGCGTTGATGGGACAACCTATGGCTACACCTTC
TRBD1	TRBJ2-3	TRBV7-8	-	CASSPGQGSDTQYF	TGTGCCAGCAGCCCCGGACAGGGCTCAGATACGCAGTATTTT
-	TRBJ2-7	TRBV19	once	CASSAGAGAYEQYF	TGTGCCAGTAGCGCGGGGGCTGGGGCCTACGAGCAGTACTTC
TRBD1	TRBJ2-4	TRBV6-4	-	CASSDGGQGLDIAKNIQYF	TGTGCCAGCAGTGACGGTGGACAGGGTTTAGATATAGCCAAAAACATTCAGTACTTC
TRBD1	TRBJ1-1	TRBV28	-	CASSFIRGSGYTEAFF	TGTGCCAGCAGTTTTATCAGGGGGAGTGGTTACACTGAAGCTTTCTTT
-	TRBJ1-5	TRBV18	once	CASSPVGGRDQPQHF	TGTGCCAGCTCACCAGTCGGGGGGCGGGATCAGCCCCAGCATTTT
-	TRBJ2-1	TRBV5-6	-	CASSLLPRPYNEQFF	TGTGCCAGCAGCTTGTTGCCTAGGCCCTACAATGAGCAGTTCTTC
TRBD2	TRBJ2-1	TRBV5-1	-	CASSRTGTTYNEQFF	TGCGCCAGCAGCCGGACCGGGACTACTTACAATGAGCAGTTCTTC